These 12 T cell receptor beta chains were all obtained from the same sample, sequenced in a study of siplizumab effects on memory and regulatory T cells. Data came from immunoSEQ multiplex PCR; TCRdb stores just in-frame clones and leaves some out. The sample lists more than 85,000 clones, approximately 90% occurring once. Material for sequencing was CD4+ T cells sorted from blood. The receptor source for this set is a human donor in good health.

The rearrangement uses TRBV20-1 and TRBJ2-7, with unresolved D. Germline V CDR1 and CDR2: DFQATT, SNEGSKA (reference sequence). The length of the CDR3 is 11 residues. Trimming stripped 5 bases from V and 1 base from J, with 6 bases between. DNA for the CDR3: TGCAGTGCTGACCGATCCTACGAGCAGTACTTC. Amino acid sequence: CSADRSYEQYF.

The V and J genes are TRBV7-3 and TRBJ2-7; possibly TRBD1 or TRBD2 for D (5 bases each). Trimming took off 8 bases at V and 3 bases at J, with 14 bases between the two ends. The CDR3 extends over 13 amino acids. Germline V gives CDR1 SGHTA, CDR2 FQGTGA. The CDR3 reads CASARDRSYEQYF. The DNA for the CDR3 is TGTGCCAGCGCTAGGGACCGAAGCTACGAGCAGTACTTC. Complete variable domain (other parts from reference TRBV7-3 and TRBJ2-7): GAGVSQTPSNKVTEKGKYVELRCDPISGHTALYWYRQSLGQGPEFLIYFQGTGAADDSGLPNDRFFAVRPEGSVSTLKIQRTERGDSAVYLCASARDRSYEQYFGPGTRLTVT.

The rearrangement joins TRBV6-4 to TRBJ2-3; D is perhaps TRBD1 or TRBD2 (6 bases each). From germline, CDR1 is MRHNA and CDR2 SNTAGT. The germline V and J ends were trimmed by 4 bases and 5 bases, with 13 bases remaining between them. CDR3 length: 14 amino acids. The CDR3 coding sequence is TGTGCCAGCAGTGTGATTGGGGGGCGAGATACGCAGTATTTT. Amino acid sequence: CASSVIGGRDTQYF.

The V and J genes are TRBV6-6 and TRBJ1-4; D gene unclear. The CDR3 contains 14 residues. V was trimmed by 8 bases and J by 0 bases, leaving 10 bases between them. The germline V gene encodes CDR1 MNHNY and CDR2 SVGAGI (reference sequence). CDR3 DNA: TGTGCCAGCCGTAGGGATGCAACTAATGAAAAACTGTTTTTT. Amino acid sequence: CASRRDATNEKLFF.

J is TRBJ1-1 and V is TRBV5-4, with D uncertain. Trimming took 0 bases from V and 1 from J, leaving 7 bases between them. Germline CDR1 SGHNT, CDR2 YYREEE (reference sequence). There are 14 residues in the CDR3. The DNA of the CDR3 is TGTGCCAGCAGCTTGGAGAGCCCGAACACTGAAGCTTTCTTT. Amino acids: CASSLESPNTEAFF.

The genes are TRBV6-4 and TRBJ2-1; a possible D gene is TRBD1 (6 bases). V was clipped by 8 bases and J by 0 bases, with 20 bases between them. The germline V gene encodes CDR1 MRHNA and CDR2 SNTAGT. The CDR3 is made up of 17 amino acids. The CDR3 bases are TGTGCCAGCTACCAGGGGACCTCCTTTTGCTCCTACAATGAGCAGTTCTTC. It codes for CASYQGTSFCSYNEQFF.

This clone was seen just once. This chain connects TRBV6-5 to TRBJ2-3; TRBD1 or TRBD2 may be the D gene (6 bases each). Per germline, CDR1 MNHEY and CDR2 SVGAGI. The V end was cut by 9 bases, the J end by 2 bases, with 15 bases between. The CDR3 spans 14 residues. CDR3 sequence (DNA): TGTGCCAGTTGGAGGGGGGATTCCACAGATACGCAGTATTTT. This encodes CASWRGDSTDTQYF.

The CDR3 coding sequence is TGCGCCAGCAGCTCCGACGGCCTTGGCGGCTACACCTTC. Its translation: CASSSDGLGGYTF. The rearrangement links TRBV5-1 to TRBJ1-2; D is undetermined. Germline loops: CDR1 SGHRS, CDR2 YFSETQ. The V gene lost 3 bases and the J gene lost 8 bases, with 14 bases spanning the gap. This CDR3 region has 13 residues.

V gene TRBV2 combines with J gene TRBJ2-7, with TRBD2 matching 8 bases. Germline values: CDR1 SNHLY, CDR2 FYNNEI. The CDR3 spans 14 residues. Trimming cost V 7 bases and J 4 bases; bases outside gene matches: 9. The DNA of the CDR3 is TGTGCCAGCAAAAAGGGACTAGATGGGTACGAGCAGTACTTC. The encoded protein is CASKKGLDGYEQYF.

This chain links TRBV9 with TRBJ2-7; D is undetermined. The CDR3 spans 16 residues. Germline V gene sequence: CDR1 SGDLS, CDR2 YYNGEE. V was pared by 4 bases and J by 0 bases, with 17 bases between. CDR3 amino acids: CASSLSIEPSSYEQYF. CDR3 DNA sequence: TGTGCCAGCAGCCTATCCATAGAGCCGTCCTCCTACGAGCAGTACTTC. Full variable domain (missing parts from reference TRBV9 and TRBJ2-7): DSGVTQTPKHLITATGQRVTLRCSPRSGDLSVYWYQQSLDQGLQFLIQYYNGEERAKGNILERFSAQQFPDLHSELNLSSLELGDSALYFCASSLSIEPSSYEQYFGPGTRLTVT.

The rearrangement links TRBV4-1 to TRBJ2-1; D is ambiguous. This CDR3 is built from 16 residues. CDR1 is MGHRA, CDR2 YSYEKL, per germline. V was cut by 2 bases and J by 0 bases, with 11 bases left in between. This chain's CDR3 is CASSQLDTVSYNEQFF. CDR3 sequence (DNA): TGCGCCAGCAGCCAACTAGATACCGTCTCCTACAATGAGCAGTTCTTC.

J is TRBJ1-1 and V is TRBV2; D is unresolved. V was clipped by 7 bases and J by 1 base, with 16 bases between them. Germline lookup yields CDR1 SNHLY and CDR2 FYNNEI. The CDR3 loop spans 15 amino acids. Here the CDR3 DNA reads TGTGCCAGCACCATTACCCCCATTGCGAACACTGAAGCTTTCTTT. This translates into CASTITPIANTEAFF.